The entry below gives a single T cell receptor (beta chain) sequence along with its context. Its binding antigen is unknown. Qualities for individual bases were not recorded, and no much larger clone is one base off. The data were taken from a study of blood T cell repertoires in COVID-19 (dated by TCRdb to the early 2020s). For context, the study as a whole: Samples from collaborators originated in the United States, Italy and Spain and spanned both the acute and convalescent phases of COVID-19. Samples came from the ongoing ImmuneRACE study (first 160 participants) plus 1,254 subjects from 6 global collaborators. The material from the prospective study consisted of cDNA or gDNA derived from T cells, B-cell-depleted T cells, or PBMCs. The repertoires were released in a freely available public database meant as a resource for research on the immune response to SARS-CoV-2. Where available, HLA class I and class II types were taken from metadata supplied by the sample provider and were not determined by assay-based typing. A de-identified subject ID, COVID-19 status, age in years and sex were almost always included in the sample metadata. Subjects who had been exposed to COVID-19, were actively infected with it, or had recovered from it provided the deeply sampled blood TCRbeta repertoires that made up the dataset. Overall study results and their limits: The quantity of clinical and demographic metadata differed by source and by participant and was supplied without curation.

Cut back by 5 bases and 3 bases, the V and J ends lie 15 bases apart. Spanning cysteine to phenylalanine, the CDR3 consists of 15 amino acids. Only the CDR3 DNA is retained, 45 bases long and in frame from the first base. CDR1 and CDR2 were assigned from the germline V gene as LGHNA and YSLEER. The immunoSEQ Assay, a bias-controlled multiplex PCR, was used to amplify TCRbeta CDR3 regions from genomic DNA. As for the original processing: Within the assay, amplification of reference gene primers was used to estimate how many nucleated cells each sample contained. Sequence reads were collapsed and filtered to measure the absolute abundance of every unique TCRbeta CDR3 rearrangement. For each sample, productive Simpson clonality was calculated as the square root of Simpson's diversity index over productive rearrangements. Held by TCRdb, this immuneACCESS table contains in-frame sequences only and omits some clones. Under half of the omission traces to an unresolved V gene where checked; the cause of the rest is unknown. V and J calls and clone size are those listed in that table; D and trimming were worked out from the DNA. For this sample the table gives a few hundred thousand clones, of which approximately 80% were detected only once. Nearly 20% of the sample belongs to the ten largest clones.

Whole blood was collected in K2EDTA tubes by collaborating institutions according to the institutions' own protocols. Collaborator samples were shipped for TCRbeta analysis as frozen whole blood, isolated PBMCs, or DNA extracted from either sample type. The sequence came from a man younger than 40 with active or convalescent COVID-19. The V and J genes are TRBV4-3 and TRBJ2-3; TRBD2 is a weak D gene call, 6 bases matching. Specimen: peripheral blood. The DNA sequence is given as TGCGCCAGCAGCACCGGGACTCCCTCGACAGATACGCAGTATTTT. It specifies CASSTGTPSTDTQYF.